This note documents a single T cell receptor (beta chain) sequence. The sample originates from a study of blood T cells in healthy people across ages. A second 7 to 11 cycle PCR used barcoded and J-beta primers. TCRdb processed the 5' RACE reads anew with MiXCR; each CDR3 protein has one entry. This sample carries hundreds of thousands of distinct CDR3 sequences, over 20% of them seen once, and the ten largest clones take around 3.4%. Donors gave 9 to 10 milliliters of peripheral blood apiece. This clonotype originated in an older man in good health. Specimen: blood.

The CDR3 nucleotides are TGTGCCAGCAGTTTATTGGACAGAGCGACAACTAATGAAAAACTGTTTTTT. Residues: CASSLLDRATTNEKLFF. This sequence joins TRBV28 and TRBJ1-4; a possible D gene is TRBD1 (6 bases). The CDR3 extends over 17 amino acids. V was clipped by 1 base and J by 0 bases, with 12 bases between them. Per germline, CDR1 MDHEN and CDR2 SYDVKM.